Listed here are 24 T cell receptor beta chains from one sample, sequenced in a study of blood T cells in healthy people across ages. Together with a sample-barcoded 5' primer, a J-beta primer mix was included in a second PCR lasting about 6 to 12 cycles. TCRdb re-derived calls from the 5' RACE reads in MiXCR, one entry per CDR3 protein. The data contain fewer than 900,000 distinct CDR3 sequences, roughly 45% of them singletons. The sample consisted of blood. These receptors were taken from an older woman in good health.

The V call is TRBV27, the J call TRBJ2-6; D gene unclear. The CDR3 has 14 residues. V lost 6 bases, J lost 2 bases, and 8 bases lay in between. Per germline, CDR1 MNHEY and CDR2 SMNVEV (reference sequence). The DNA for the CDR3 is TGTGCCAGCAGCGAGCTCGCTGGGGCCAACGTCCTGACTTTC. Protein sequence: CASSELAGANVLTF.

The chain is built from TRBV20-1 and TRBJ2-7; D might be TRBD1 or TRBD2, each matching 6 bases. The V and J ends lost 3 bases and 7 bases respectively, with 13 bases between them. Germline V gives CDR1 DFQATT, CDR2 SNEGSKA (reference sequence). The CDR3 extends over 12 amino acids. The CDR3 sequence is CSARGGHNEQYF. Written as DNA, the CDR3 is TGCAGTGCTAGGGGGGGCCACAATGAGCAGTACTTC.

This clonotype was seen at least ten times. The V gene is TRBV9, the J gene TRBJ2-5; D may be TRBD2 (6 bases). CDR1 and CDR2 (germline): SGDLS, YYNGEE. The CDR3 loop spans 16 amino acids. V dropped 3 bases and J dropped 1 base, with 16 bases sitting between them. The CDR3 DNA sequence: TGTGCCAGCAGCGCCAGGTCCCTAGCGATCCAAGAGACCCAGTACTTC. Its protein product is CASSARSLAIQETQYF.

The genes are TRBV13 and TRBJ2-5; TRBD2 matches 10 bases. V trimming: 2 bases; J trimming: 4 bases; junction bases outside the gene matches: 4. The CDR3 has 15 residues. Germline CDR1 reads PRHDT; CDR2 reads FYEKMQ (reference sequence). CDR3 sequence reads: CASSLKAGGGETQYF. CDR3 in DNA: TGTGCCAGCAGCTTAAAAGCGGGGGGGGGAGAGACCCAGTACTTC.

V gene TRBV12-3 or TRBV12-4 combines with J gene TRBJ2-1; D possibly matches TRBD1 or TRBD2 (5 bases each). With 5 bases removed from V and 10 bases from J, the gap between germline ends came to 21 bases. The CDR3 consists of 15 residues. The CDR3 loop reads CASSLTGRALREQFF. The CDR3 DNA follows: TGTGCCAGCAGTCTCACGGGACGGGCCCTGCGCGAGCAGTTCTTC.

The chain joins TRBV20-1 to TRBJ2-1, with TRBD2 identical over 13 bases. In germline, CDR1 is DFQATT, CDR2 SNEGSKA (reference sequence). V lost 7 bases and J lost 2; bases outside the gene matches: 11. The length of the CDR3 is 17 residues. CDR3 in amino acids: CSVNPGLAGKTYNEQFF. The CDR3 nucleotides read TGCAGTGTAAATCCGGGACTAGCGGGAAAAACCTACAATGAGCAGTTCTTC.

The V call is TRBV3-1, the J call TRBJ1-2, with 8 nucleotides matching TRBD1. V was clipped by 4 bases and J by 6 bases; unmatched bases: 4. Germline CDR1 and CDR2: LGHDT and YNNKEL (reference sequence). CDR3 length: 13 amino acids. In DNA form, the CDR3 reads TGTGCCAGCAGCCGGACAGGGAGTAATGGCTACACCTTC. Translated: CASSRTGSNGYTF.

CDR3 protein: CASSLAPAGGTDTQYF. In DNA form, the CDR3 reads TGCGCCAGCAGCTTGGCCCCTGCGGGGGGCACAGATACGCAGTATTTT. The chain uses TRBV5-1 and TRBJ2-3; 7 bases align to TRBD2. The CDR3 covers 16 residues. CDR1 SGHRS and CDR2 YFSETQ come from the germline V gene. Trimming took 0 bases from V and 1 from J; bases not matched to a gene: 5.

A note on this clonotype: The junction shows a germline mismatch at one end, possibly a read error. The chain couples TRBV4-1 to TRBJ2-4, with 8 bases lining up with TRBD2. The end of the DNA is better explained by TRBJ2-7, so the J call may be wrong. The germline CDR1 and CDR2 sequences are MGHRA and YSYEKL. This CDR3 comprises 17 residues. CDR3 sequence reads: CASSQDLAGLSSDEQYF. The CDR3 DNA follows: TGCGCCAGCAGCCAAGACCTAGCGGGCCTGAGCTCCGACGAGCAGTACTTC.

Regarding this clonotype: The junction does not match germline at one end; this may be a read error. The rearrangement links TRBV6-4 to TRBJ2-1; 10 nucleotides match TRBD2. Germline V lookup: CDR1 MRHNA, CDR2 SNTAGT. There are 22 residues in the CDR3. CDR3 protein: CASSDSGWVAGGGVRAYKEQFF. For the CDR3, the DNA is TGTGCCAGCAGTGACTCAGGTTGGGTAGCGGGAGGAGGAGTACGGGCCTACAAGGAGCAGTTCTTC.

This clonotype was counted many times. The rearrangement links TRBV7-3 to TRBJ2-5; the match to TRBD2 covers 9 bases. The ends lost 0 bases at V and 5 bases at J; junction bases unmatched: 7. CDR1 and CDR2 from the germline V gene are SGHTA and FQGTGA. The CDR3 runs to 16 residues. CDR3 region: CASSLTGLASMETQYF. CDR3 DNA sequence: TGTGCCAGCAGCTTAACGGGACTAGCCTCAATGGAGACCCAGTACTTC.

The gene calls are TRBV30 and TRBJ1-5, with D tentatively TRBD1 (5 bases). This CDR3 contains 16 residues. The V gene's germline CDR1 is GTSNPN and CDR2 SVGIG (reference sequence). V was shortened by 0 bases and J by 7 bases, with 19 bases between the two germline ends. CDR3: CAWSVNGPGGDQPQHF. In DNA form, the CDR3 reads TGTGCCTGGAGTGTAAACGGACCGGGTGGGGACCAGCCCCAGCATTTT.

There are a few counts of this clonotype. V gene TRBV18 combines with J gene TRBJ1-4; D call uncertain. The CDR3 contains 13 residues. Germline CDR1 KGHSH, CDR2 LQKENI. V was cut by 3 bases and J by 8 bases, with 10 bases left in between. CDR3 region: CASSPELSEKLFF. The DNA for the CDR3 is TGTGCCAGCTCACCGGAACTCTCGGAAAAACTGTTTTTT.

This clonotype has ten or more counts. The V gene is TRBV12-3 or TRBV12-4, the J gene TRBJ2-7, with D tentatively TRBD1 (6 bases). The CDR3 is made up of 15 amino acids. V lost 1 base and J lost 5, with 15 bases in between. CDR3 bases: TGTGCCAGCAGTTTAGGGGCACAGGGAGCCCACGAGCAGTACTTC. Translating it yields CASSLGAQGAHEQYF.

In its sample, this clonotype was seen a few times. The rearrangement links TRBV10-3 to TRBJ2-3, with D perhaps assigned TRBD1 or TRBD2 (5 bases each). The germline gives CDR1 ENHRY, CDR2 SYGVKD. V was shortened by 6 bases and J by 6 bases, with 16 bases between the two germline ends. The CDR3 spans 14 residues. CDR3 sequence (DNA): TGTGCCATCAGCCAGGGACGTAGGCCGGATACGCAGTATTTT. This gives the protein CAISQGRRPDTQYF.

This clonotype was recorded a few times. The chain employs TRBV12-3 or TRBV12-4 and TRBJ1-1, with 7 positions matching TRBD1. V gave up 4 bases and J gave up 0 bases; unmatched junction bases: 5. This CDR3 region has 15 residues. The CDR3 loop reads CASSSLDRLNTEAFF. The CDR3 DNA sequence: TGTGCCAGCAGTTCACTGGACAGGCTGAACACTGAAGCTTTCTTT.

The chain couples TRBV7-2 to TRBJ1-6; a possible D gene is TRBD1 (6 bases). Trimming shortened V by 1 base and J by 7 bases, and 8 bases separated the two germline ends. CDR1 SGHTA and CDR2 FQGNSA come from the germline V gene. CDR3 length equals 14 residues. CDR3 in DNA: TGTGCCAGCAGCTTAGACAGGGCAAATTCACCCCTCCACTTT. This gives the protein CASSLDRANSPLHF.

This clonotype has a handful of counts. This chain joins TRBV6-6 and TRBJ2-5; tentative D call: TRBD2 (6 bases). Trimming took off 0 bases at V and 5 bases at J, with 13 bases between the two ends. CDR1 and CDR2 from the germline V gene are MNHNY and SVGAGI (reference sequence). CDR3 length: 15 amino acids. CDR3 protein: CASSYSGRWGETQYF. Written as DNA, the CDR3 is TGTGCCAGCAGTTACTCAGGGAGGTGGGGCGAGACCCAGTACTTC.

This chain uses TRBV20-1 with TRBJ2-1; 8 bases are shared with TRBD2. Unmatched junction bases numbered 4, after V lost 3 bases and J lost 0 bases. CDR1 is DFQATT and CDR2 is SNEGSKA in the germline V gene (reference sequence). The CDR3 loop spans 15 amino acids. As DNA, the CDR3 is TGCAGTGCTAGCCGGGGGGGCAGCTCCTACAATGAGCAGTTCTTC. This encodes CSASRGGSSYNEQFF.

The chain is built from TRBV18 and TRBJ1-4, with 7 bases identical to TRBD1. The V segment lost 3 bases and the J segment 5 bases; nucleotides outside the gene matches: 6. The germline CDR1 and CDR2 sequences are KGHSH and LQKENI. The CDR3 runs 15 residues. The CDR3 nucleotides are TGTGCCAGCTCACCCGCCGGGACAGAGAATGAAAAACTGTTTTTT. It codes for CASSPAGTENEKLFF.

This chain joins TRBV10-3 and TRBJ2-7, with 9 bases that match TRBD1. Germline V CDR1 and CDR2: ENHRY, SYGVKD. The length of the CDR3 is 15 residues. Losses at the gene ends were 0 bases for V and 1 base for J; bases not matched to a gene: 1. The DNA of the CDR3 is TGTGCCATCAGTGAGTCGGACAGGGGATCCTACGAGCAGTACTTC. This encodes CAISESDRGSYEQYF.

This chain uses TRBV30 with TRBJ1-5, with TRBD1 identical over 8 bases. The CDR3 runs 13 residues. Germline loops: CDR1 GTSNPN, CDR2 SVGIG (reference sequence). The J segment lost 9 bases and the V segment lost 3 bases, leaving 7 bases of the junction unmatched. The CDR3 protein is CAWSQGATGPQHF. CDR3 bases: TGTGCCTGGAGCCAGGGGGCGACTGGGCCCCAGCATTTT.

This clonotype was observed a handful of times. The rearrangement uses TRBV27 and TRBJ2-7; the D gene could be TRBD1 or TRBD2 (7 bases each). Trimming removed 8 bases from V and 7 bases from J, with 27 bases in between. The CDR3 is 16 residues long. Germline CDR1 and CDR2: MNHEY and SMNVEV (reference sequence). The CDR3 DNA reads as TGTGCCAGCTCGATACCCCAGGGGGGGAGGGGCAATGAGCAGTACTTC. It is translated as CASSIPQGGRGNEQYF.

The V call is TRBV3-1, the J call TRBJ1-1, with TRBD1 identical over 10 bases. The CDR3 totals 19 residues. J gave up 5 bases and V 3 bases, and 18 bases lay outside the gene matches. Per germline, CDR1 LGHDT and CDR2 YNNKEL (reference sequence). The CDR3 DNA follows: TGTGCCAGCAGCCACGCCCTGACAGGGGGCGGCTCTGCAAGGACTGAAGCTTTCTTT. This codes for CASSHALTGGGSARTEAFF.